Reported below is one TCR beta chain. Antigen specificity is unknown. These data are taken from a study of cytomegalovirus exposure and HLA in healthy donors. General observations from the study: Among the most significant clusters, several appeared linked to common viral pathogens in a later analysis. It was reported in a later analysis that an Asian-associated ancestry cluster showed fewer N-insertions than the approximately 670-donor mean.

Germline V gene sequence: CDR1 KGHSH, CDR2 LQKENI. V was pared by 3 bases and J by 8 bases, with 6 bases of the junction left unmatched. The CDR3 is made up of 14 amino acids. In the PCR, 60 Vbeta and 13 Jbeta primers were used. Only in-frame clones appear in the TCRdb table, and some are missing; sequencing was by immunoSEQ multiplex PCR. The data show 150,000 or so clones, over 70% seen once. The genes are TRBV18 and TRBJ1-4; 7 bases are shared with TRBD1. Sequencing input: PBMCs. The clonotype comes from a woman in her forties in good health and CMV-seropositive. The CDR3 DNA is TGTGCCAGCTCACCCCGGGACAGCAGAGAAAAACTGTTTTTT. Protein sequence: CASSPRDSREKLFF. The full variable domain, with the rest looked up from reference TRBV18 and TRBJ1-4, is NAGVMQNPRHLVRRRGQEARLRCSPMKGHSHVYWYRQLPEEGLKFMVYLQKENIIDESGMPKERFSAEFPKEGPSILRIQQVVRGDSAAYFCASSPRDSREKLFFGSGTQLSVL.